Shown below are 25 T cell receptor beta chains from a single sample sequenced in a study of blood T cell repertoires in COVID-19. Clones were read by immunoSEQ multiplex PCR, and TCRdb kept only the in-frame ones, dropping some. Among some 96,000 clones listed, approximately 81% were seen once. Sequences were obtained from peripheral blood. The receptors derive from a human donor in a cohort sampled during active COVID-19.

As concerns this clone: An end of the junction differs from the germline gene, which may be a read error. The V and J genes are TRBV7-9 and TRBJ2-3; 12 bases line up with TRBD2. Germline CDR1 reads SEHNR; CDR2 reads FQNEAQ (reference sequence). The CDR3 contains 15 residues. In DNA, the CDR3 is TGTGCCAGCAGCCTAGCGGGAGGGCGGACAGATACGCAGTATTTT. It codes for CASSLAGGRTDTQYF.

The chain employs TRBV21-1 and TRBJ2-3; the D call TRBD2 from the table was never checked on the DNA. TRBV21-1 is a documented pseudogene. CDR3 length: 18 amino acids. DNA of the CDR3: TGTGCCAGCAGCAAGACTCCCTGGGGACTAACGCACACAGATACGCAGTATTTT. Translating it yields CASSKTPWGLTHTDTQYF.

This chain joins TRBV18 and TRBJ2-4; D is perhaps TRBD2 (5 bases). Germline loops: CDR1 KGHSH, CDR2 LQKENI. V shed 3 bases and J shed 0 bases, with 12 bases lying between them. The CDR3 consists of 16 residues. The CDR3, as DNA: TGTGCCAGCTCACCGGGCGAGGGAGCAGCCAAAAACATTCAGTACTTC. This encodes CASSPGEGAAKNIQYF.

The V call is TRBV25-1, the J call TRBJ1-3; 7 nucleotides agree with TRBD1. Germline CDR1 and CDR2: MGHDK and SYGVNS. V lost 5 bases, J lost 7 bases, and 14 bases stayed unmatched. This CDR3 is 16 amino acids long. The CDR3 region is CASSSIEDRFRNTIYF. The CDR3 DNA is TGTGCCAGCAGTTCTATTGAGGACAGGTTTAGGAACACCATATATTTT.

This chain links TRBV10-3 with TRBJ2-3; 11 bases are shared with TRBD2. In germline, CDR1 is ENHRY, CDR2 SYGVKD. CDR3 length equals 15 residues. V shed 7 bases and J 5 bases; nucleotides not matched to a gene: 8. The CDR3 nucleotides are TGTGCCATCAATACTGGACTAGCGGGTATAGATACGCAGTATTTT. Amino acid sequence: CAINTGLAGIDTQYF.

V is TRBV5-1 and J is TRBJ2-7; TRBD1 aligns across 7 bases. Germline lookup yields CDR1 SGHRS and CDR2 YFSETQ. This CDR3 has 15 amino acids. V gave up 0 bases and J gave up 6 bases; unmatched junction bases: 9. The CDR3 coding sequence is TGCGCCAGCAGCTTGGCTGTGACAGGGAGATCCGAGCAGTACTTC. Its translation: CASSLAVTGRSEQYF.

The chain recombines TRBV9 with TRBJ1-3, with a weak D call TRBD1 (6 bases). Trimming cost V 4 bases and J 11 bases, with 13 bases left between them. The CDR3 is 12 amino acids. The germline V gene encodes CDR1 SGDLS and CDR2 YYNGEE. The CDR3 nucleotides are TGTGCCAGCAGCCCAGCCAGGGGCGCCATATATTTT. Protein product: CASSPARGAIYF.

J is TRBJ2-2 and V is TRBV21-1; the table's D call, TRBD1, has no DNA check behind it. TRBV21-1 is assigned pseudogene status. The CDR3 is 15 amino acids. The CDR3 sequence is CASSNQDRSTGELFF. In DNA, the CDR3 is TGTGCCAGCAGCAATCAGGACAGATCAACAGGGGAGCTGTTTTTT.

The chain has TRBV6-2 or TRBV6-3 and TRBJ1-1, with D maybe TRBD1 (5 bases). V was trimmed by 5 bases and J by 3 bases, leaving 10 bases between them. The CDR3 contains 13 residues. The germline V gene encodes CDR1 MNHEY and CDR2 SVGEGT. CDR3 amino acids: CASSLHRYTEAFF. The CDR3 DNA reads TGTGCCAGCAGTCTGCACAGGTACACTGAAGCTTTCTTT.

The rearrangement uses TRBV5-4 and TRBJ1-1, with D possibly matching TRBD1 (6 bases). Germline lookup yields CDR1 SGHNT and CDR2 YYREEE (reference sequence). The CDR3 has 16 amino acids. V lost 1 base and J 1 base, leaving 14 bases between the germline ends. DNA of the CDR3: TGTGCCAGCAGCTTGCCAGGGGTGAGGGGGAACACTGAAGCTTTCTTT. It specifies CASSLPGVRGNTEAFF.

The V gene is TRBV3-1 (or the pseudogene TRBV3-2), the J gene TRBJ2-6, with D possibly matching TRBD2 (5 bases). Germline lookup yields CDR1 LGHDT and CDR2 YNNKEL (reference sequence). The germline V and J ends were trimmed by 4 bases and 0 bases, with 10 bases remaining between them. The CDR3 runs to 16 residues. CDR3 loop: CASSPLGSSGANVLTF. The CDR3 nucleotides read TGTGCCAGCAGCCCTTTGGGGAGCTCTGGGGCCAACGTCCTGACTTTC.

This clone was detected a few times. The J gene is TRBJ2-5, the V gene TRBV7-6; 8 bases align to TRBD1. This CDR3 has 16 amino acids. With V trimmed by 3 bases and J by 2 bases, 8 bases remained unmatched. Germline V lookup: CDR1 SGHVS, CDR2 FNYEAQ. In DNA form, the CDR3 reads TGTGCCAGCAGCTTTGGCGGGACAGGTGAACAAGAGACCCAGTACTTC. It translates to CASSFGGTGEQETQYF.

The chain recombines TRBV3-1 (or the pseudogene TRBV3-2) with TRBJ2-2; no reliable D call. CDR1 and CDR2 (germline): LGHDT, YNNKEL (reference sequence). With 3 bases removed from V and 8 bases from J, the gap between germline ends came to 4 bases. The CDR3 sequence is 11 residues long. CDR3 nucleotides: TGTGCCAGCAGCCACAATGGGGAGCTGTTTTTT. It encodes CASSHNGELFF.

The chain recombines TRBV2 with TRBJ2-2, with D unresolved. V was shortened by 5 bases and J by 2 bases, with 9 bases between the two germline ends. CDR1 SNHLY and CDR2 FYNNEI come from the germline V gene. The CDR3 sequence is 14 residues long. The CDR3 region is CASSKSVNTGELFF. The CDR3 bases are TGTGCCAGCAGTAAATCCGTTAACACCGGGGAGCTGTTTTTT.

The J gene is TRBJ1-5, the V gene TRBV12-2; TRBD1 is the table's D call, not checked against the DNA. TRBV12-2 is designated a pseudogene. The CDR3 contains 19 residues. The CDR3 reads CASRLATGQGAVWNQPQHF. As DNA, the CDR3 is TGTGCAAGTCGCTTAGCTACGGGACAGGGGGCGGTATGGAATCAGCCCCAGCATTTT.

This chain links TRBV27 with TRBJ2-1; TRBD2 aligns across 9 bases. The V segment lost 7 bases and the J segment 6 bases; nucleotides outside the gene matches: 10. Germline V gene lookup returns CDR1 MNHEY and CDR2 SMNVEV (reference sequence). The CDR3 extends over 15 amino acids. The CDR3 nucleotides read TGTGCCAGCACCACGGACGGCGGGAGGGCCAATGAGCAGTTCTTC. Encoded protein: CASTTDGGRANEQFF.

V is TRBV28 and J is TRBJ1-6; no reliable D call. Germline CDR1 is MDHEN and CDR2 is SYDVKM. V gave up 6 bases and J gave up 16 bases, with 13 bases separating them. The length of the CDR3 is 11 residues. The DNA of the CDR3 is TGTGCCAGCAGAACTACCCCAGTACTCCACTTT. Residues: CASRTTPVLHF.

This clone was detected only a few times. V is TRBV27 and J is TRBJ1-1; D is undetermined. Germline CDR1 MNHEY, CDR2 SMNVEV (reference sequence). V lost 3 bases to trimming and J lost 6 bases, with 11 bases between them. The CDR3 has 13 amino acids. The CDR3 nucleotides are TGTGCCAGCAGTTTTGGAGTGCTGGCTGAAGCTTTCTTT. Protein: CASSFGVLAEAFF.

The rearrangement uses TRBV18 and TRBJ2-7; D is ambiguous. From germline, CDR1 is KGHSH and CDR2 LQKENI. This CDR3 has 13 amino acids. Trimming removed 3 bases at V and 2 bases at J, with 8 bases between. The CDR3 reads CASSPAYTYEQYF. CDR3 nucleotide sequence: TGTGCCAGCTCACCGGCTTACACCTACGAGCAGTACTTC. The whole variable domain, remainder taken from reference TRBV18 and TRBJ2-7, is NAGVMQNPRHLVRRRGQEARLRCSPMKGHSHVYWYRQLPEEGLKFMVYLQKENIIDESGMPKERFSAEFPKEGPSILRIQQVVRGDSAAYFCASSPAYTYEQYFGPGTRLTVT.

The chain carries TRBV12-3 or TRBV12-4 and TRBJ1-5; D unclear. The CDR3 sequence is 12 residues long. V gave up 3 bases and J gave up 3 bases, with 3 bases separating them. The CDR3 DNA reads TGTGCCAGCAGTTTCTCCAATCAGCCCCAGCATTTT. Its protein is CASSFSNQPQHF.

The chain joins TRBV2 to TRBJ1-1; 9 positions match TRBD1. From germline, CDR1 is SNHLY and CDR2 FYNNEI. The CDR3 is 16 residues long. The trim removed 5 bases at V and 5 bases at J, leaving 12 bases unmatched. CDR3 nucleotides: TGTGCCAGCAGTACACAGGGGGCCAATGTAGGTACTGAAGCTTTCTTT. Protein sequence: CASSTQGANVGTEAFF.

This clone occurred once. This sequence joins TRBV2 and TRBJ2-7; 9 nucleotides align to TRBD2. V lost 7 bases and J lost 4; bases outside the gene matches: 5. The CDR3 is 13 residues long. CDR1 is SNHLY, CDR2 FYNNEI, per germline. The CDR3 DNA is TGTGCCAGCAATAGCGGGGGCCAATACGAGCAGTACTTC. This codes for CASNSGGQYEQYF.

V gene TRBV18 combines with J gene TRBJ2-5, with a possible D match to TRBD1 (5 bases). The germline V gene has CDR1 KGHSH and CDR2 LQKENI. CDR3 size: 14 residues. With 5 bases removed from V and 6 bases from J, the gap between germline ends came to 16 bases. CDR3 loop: CASSDLRGRKTQYF. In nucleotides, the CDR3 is TGTGCCAGCTCAGACCTTAGGGGCAGGAAGACCCAGTACTTC.

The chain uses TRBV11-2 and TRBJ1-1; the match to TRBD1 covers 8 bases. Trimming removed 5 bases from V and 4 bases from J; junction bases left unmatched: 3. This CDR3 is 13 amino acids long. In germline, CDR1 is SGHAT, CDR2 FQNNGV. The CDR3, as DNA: TGTGCCAGCAGCCCGACAGGGGTCACTGAAGCTTTCTTT. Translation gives CASSPTGVTEAFF.

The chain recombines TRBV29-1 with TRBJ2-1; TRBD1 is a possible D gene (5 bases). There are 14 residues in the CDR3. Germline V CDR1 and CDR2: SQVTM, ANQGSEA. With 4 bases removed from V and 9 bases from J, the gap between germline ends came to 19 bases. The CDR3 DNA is TGCAGCGTTGTCATAGGCCAGCAAAGGGGTGAGCAGTTCTTC. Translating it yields CSVVIGQQRGEQFF.